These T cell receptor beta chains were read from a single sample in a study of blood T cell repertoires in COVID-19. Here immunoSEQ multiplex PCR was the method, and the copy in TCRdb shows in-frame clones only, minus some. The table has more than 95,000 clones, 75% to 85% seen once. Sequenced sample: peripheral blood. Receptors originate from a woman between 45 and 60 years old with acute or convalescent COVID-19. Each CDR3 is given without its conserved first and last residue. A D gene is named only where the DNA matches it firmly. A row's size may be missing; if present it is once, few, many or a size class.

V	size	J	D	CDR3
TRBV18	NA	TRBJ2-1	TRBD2	ASSETSGGNEQF
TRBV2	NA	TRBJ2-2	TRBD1	ASSEWLTGGITGELF
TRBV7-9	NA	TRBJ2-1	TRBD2	ASSHTSGSPHEQF
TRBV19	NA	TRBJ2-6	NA	ASSIEGGRGTGANVLT
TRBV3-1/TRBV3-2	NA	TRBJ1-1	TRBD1	ASSPTGQVVAF
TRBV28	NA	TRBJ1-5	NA	ASSITGREQPQH
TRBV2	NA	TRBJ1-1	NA	ASSRGRNTEAF
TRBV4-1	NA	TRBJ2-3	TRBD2	ASSQDPVVAGVKADTQY
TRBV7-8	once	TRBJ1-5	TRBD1	ASSTGTGGGQPQH
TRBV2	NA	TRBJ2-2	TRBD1	ASRDDRANTGELF
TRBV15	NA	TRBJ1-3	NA	ATSRDPTAGNTIY
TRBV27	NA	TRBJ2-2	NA	ASSELDSVDTGELF
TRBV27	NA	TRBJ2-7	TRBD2	ASSPSKIRLAGTYEQY
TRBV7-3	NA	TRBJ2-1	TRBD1	ASSLGTGGNEQF
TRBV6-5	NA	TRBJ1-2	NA	ASSYSLGGMSGYT
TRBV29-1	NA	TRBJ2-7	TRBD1	SVEDRGLEQY
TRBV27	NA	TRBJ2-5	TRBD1	ASSFRGPGETQY